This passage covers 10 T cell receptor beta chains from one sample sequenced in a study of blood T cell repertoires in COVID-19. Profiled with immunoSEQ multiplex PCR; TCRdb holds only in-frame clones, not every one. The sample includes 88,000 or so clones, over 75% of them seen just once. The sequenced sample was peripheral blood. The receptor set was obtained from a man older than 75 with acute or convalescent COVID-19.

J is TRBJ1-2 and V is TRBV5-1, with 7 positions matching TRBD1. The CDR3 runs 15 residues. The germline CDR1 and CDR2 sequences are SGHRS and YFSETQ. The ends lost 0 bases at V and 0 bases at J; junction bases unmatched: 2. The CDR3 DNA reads TGCGCCAGCAGCTTGGGGGACAGAGCTAACTATGGCTACACCTTC. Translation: CASSLGDRANYGYTF. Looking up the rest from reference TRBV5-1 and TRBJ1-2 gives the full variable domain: KAGVTQTPRYLIKTRGQQVTLSCSPISGHRSVSWYQQTPGQGLQFLFEYFSETQRNKGNFPGRFSGRQFSNSRSEMNVSTLELGDSALYLCASSLGDRANYGYTFGSGTRLTVV.

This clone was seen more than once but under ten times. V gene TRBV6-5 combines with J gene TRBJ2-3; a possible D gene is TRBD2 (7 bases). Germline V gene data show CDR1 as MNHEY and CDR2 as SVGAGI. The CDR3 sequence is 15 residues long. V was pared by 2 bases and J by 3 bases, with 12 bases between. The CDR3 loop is CASSYDGGRTDTQYF. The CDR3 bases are TGTGCCAGCAGTTACGACGGGGGGCGAACAGATACGCAGTATTTT.

The CDR3 loop reads CASSRWDSRYEQYF. The DNA for the CDR3 is TGTGCCAGCAGCCGCTGGGACTCGAGGTACGAGCAGTACTTC. The chain has TRBV3-1 (or the pseudogene TRBV3-2) and TRBJ2-7; D may be TRBD2 (6 bases). The CDR3 has 14 amino acids. V was clipped by 4 bases and J by 4 bases, with 14 bases between them. CDR1 LGHDT and CDR2 YNNKEL come from the germline V gene (reference sequence).

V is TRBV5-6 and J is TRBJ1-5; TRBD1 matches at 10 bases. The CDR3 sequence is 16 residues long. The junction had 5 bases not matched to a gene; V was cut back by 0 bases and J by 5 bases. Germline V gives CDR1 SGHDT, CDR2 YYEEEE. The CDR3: CASSLGGTGVHQPQHF. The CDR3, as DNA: TGTGCCAGCAGCTTGGGAGGGACAGGGGTTCATCAGCCCCAGCATTTT. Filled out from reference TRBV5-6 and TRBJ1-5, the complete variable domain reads DAGVTQSPTHLIKTRGQQVTLRCSPKSGHDTVSWYQQALGQGPQFIFQYYEEEERQRGNFPDRFSGHQFPNYSSELNVNALLLGDSALYLCASSLGGTGVHQPQHFGDGTRLSIL.

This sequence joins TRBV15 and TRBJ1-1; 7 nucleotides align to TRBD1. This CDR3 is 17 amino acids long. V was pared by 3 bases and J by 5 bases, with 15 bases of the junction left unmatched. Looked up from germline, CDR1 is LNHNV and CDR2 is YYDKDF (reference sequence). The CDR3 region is CATSRGLQGLGGTEAFF. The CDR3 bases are TGTGCCACCAGCAGGGGTTTACAGGGGTTAGGAGGGACTGAAGCTTTCTTT.

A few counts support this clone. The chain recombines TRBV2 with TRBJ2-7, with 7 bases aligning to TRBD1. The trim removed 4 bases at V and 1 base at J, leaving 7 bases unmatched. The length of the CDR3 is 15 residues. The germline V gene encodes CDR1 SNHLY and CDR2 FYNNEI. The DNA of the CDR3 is TGTGCCAGCAGTGTAGGGGGACAGTCATCCTACGAGCAGTACTTC. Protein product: CASSVGGQSSYEQYF.

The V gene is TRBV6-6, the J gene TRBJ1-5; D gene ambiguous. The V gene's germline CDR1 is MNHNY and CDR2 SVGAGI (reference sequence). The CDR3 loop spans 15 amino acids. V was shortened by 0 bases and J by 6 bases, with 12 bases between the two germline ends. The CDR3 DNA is TGTGCCAGCAGTTACTCAGCCGAAGTTGGTCAGCCCCAGCATTTT. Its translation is CASSYSAEVGQPQHF.

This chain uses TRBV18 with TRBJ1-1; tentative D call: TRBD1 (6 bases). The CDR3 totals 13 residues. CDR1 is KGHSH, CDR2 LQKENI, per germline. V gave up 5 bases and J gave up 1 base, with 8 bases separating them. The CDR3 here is CASSGQPNTEAFF. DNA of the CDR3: TGTGCCAGCTCAGGACAGCCGAACACTGAAGCTTTCTTT.

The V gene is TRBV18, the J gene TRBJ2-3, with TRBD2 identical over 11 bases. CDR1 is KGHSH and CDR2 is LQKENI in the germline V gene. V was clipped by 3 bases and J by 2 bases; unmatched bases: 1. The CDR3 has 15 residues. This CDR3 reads CASSPTSGVTDTQYF. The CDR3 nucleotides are TGTGCCAGCTCACCGACTAGCGGGGTCACAGATACGCAGTATTTT. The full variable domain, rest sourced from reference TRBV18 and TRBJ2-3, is NAGVMQNPRHLVRRRGQEARLRCSPMKGHSHVYWYRQLPEEGLKFMVYLQKENIIDESGMPKERFSAEFPKEGPSILRIQQVVRGDSAAYFCASSPTSGVTDTQYFGPGTRLTVL.

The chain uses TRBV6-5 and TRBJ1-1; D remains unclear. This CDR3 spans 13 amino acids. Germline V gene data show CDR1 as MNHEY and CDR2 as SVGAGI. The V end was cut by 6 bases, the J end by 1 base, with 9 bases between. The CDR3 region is CASRIRENTEAFF. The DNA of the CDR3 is TGTGCCAGCAGGATCCGGGAGAACACTGAAGCTTTCTTT.